The rows below give T cell receptor beta chains drawn from one sample of a study of blood T cell repertoires in COVID-19. Clones were read by immunoSEQ multiplex PCR, and TCRdb kept only the in-frame ones, dropping some. The sample records some 49,000 clones, under 90% being singletons. The source material was peripheral blood. The origin of the receptors is a woman older than 75 with COVID-19, enrolled during active disease. CDR3s include the opening cysteine and the closing phenylalanine or tryptophan. Fields, in order: clone size, D gene, V gene, J gene, CDR3 protein, CDR3 DNA. A D gene is named only where the DNA matches it firmly. Size tells how often a clone was seen (once, few, many) or the class of an expanded clone, and some rows leave it out.

>.|.|TRBV30|TRBJ2-3
CASGQKDFADTQYF
TGTGCCTCAGGACAGAAGGATTTTGCAGATACGCAGTATTTT
>.|TRBD1|TRBV18|TRBJ2-7
CASSPRQGVYEQYF
TGTGCCAGCTCACCACGGCAGGGGGTCTACGAGCAGTACTTC
>.|TRBD1|TRBV18|TRBJ1-6
CASSPTGVGSPLHF
TGTGCCAGCTCCCCGACAGGGGTAGGTTCACCCCTCCACTTT
>.|TRBD2|TRBV6-2/TRBV6-3|TRBJ2-1
CASSYLASGSNEQFF
TGTGCCAGCAGTTACTTGGCTAGCGGGAGTAATGAGCAGTTCTTC
>.|.|TRBV2|TRBJ1-6
CASSGGDTYNSPLHF
TGTGCCAGCAGTGGAGGGGACACCTATAATTCACCCCTCCACTTT
>.|.|TRBV4-1|TRBJ2-7
CASSQVLDGEQYF
TGCGCCAGCAGCCAAGTCCTAGACGGCGAGCAGTACTTC
>.|.|TRBV6-1|TRBJ2-1
CASSERVSIPRAEQFF
TGTGCCAGCAGTGAACGAGTTTCGATCCCGCGTGCTGAGCAGTTCTTC
>.|.|TRBV21-1|TRBJ1-4
CARTGRELFF
TGTGCCAGGACAGGGCGGGAACTGTTTTTT
>.|TRBD1|TRBV14|TRBJ2-1
CASSQLITGVGEQFF
TGTGCCAGCAGCCAATTAATAACAGGGGTCGGGGAGCAGTTCTTC
>.|.|TRBV19|TRBJ2-3
CASSIDFGPMEDTQYF
TGTGCCAGTAGTATAGATTTCGGCCCCATGGAGGATACGCAGTATTTT
>.|.|TRBV18|TRBJ2-1
CASSPPRQASYNEQFF
TGTGCCAGCTCACCACCCCGTCAGGCTTCTTACAATGAGCAGTTCTTC
>.|TRBD1|TRBV7-3|TRBJ1-1
CASSLSPGQGQAFF
TGTGCCAGCAGCTTAAGCCCCGGACAGGGGCAGGCTTTCTTT
>few|TRBD2|TRBV6-5|TRBJ2-1
CASSSGTSGSNEQFF
TGTGCCAGCAGCTCCGGGACTAGCGGGTCCAATGAGCAGTTCTTC
>.|.|TRBV29-1|TRBJ1-2
CSGLSGQGIGLGSGYTF
TGCAGCGGTCTCTCCGGGCAGGGGATTGGACTCGGTAGTGGCTACACCTTC
>.|.|TRBV11-2|TRBJ1-1
CASSLRENTEAFF
TGTGCCAGCAGCTTACGGGAAAACACTGAAGCTTTCTTT
>.|TRBD1|TRBV7-8|TRBJ2-1
CASSLRGDGTGLFF
TGTGCCAGCAGCTTAAGGGGGGACGGGACAGGGCTGTTCTTC
>.|.|TRBV28|TRBJ1-2
CASILTGNYGYTF
TGTGCCAGCATCCTTACAGGGAACTATGGCTACACCTTC
>once|.|TRBV18|TRBJ1-3
CASSPTGQGNTIYF
TGTGCCAGCTCACCTACGGGACAAGGAAACACCATATATTTT
>few|.|TRBV19|TRBJ2-1
CASSVRGDEQFF
TGTGCCAGTAGTGTCAGGGGAGATGAGCAGTTCTTC
>.|TRBD2|TRBV18|TRBJ2-5
CASSPQTSGLETQYF
TGTGCCAGCTCACCCCAGACTAGCGGGTTAGAGACCCAGTACTTC
>few|TRBD1|TRBV2|TRBJ2-2
CASRDRGVTGELFF
TGTGCCAGCAGGGACAGGGGCGTCACCGGGGAGCTGTTTTTT
>few|.|TRBV15|TRBJ2-7
CATSRMIRTGEQYF
TGTGCCACCAGCAGAATGATTAGGACGGGAGAGCAGTACTTC
>.|TRBD1|TRBV27|TRBJ1-6
CASSLRSATGPTPLHF
TGTGCCAGCAGTTTAAGGTCCGCGACAGGGCCTACACCCCTCCACTTT
>few|.|TRBV29-1|TRBJ2-2
CSVEGGTGELFF
TGCAGCGTTGAAGGAGGAACCGGGGAGCTGTTTTTT
>.|TRBD1|TRBV28|TRBJ2-5
CASSLPGTGGETQYF
TGTGCCAGCAGTCTCCCCGGGACAGGAGGAGAGACCCAGTACTTC